The 7 T cell receptor beta chains below come from one sample, sequenced in a study of OX40 agonist ivuxolimab in advanced cancers. TCRdb's copy holds only in-frame clones and misses some; the assay was immunoSEQ multiplex PCR. The sample consists of about 68,000 clones, roughly 86% of them appearing once. Source: CD4+ or CD8+ T cells sorted from blood, taken in a trial of the OX40 agonist ivuxolimab. The receptors were sampled from an adult with an advanced solid tumor such as melanoma, head and neck, liver or kidney cancer.

The chain joins TRBV11-2 to TRBJ2-3; 10 bases fit TRBD2. This CDR3 contains 16 residues. Germline CDR1 and CDR2: SGHAT and FQNNGV. Unmatched junction bases numbered 8, after V lost 1 base and J lost 7 bases. The CDR3 region has the DNA TGTGCCAGCAGCTTAGGTACTAGCGGGGCGGCATATACGCAGTATTTT. It yields the protein CASSLGTSGAAYTQYF. The variable domain in full, with the rest retrieved from reference TRBV11-2 and TRBJ2-3, is EAGVAQSPRYKIIEKRQSVAFWCNPISGHATLYWYQQILGQGPKLLIQFQNNGVVDDSQLPKDRFSAERLKGVDSTLKIQPAKLEDSAVYLCASSLGTSGAAYTQYFGPGTRLTVL.

The table lists this clone with a few counts. V is TRBV19 and J is TRBJ1-5; D gene uncertain. The V gene lost 5 bases and the J gene lost 0 bases, with 2 bases spanning the gap. The CDR3 is 12 residues long. CDR1 is LNHDA and CDR2 is SQIVND in the germline V gene (reference sequence). In DNA, the CDR3 is TGTGCCAGTAGTCTTAGCAATCAGCCCCAGCATTTT. Translated, it gives CASSLSNQPQHF. The full variable domain, completed using reference TRBV19 and TRBJ1-5, is DGGITQSPKYLFRKEGQNVTLSCEQNLNHDAMYWYRQDPGQGLRLIYYSQIVNDFQKGDIAEGYSVSREKKESFPLTVTSAQKNPTAFYLCASSLSNQPQHFGDGTRLSIL.

This rearrangement joins TRBV19 to TRBJ2-2; 7 nucleotides match TRBD2. CDR3 length: 14 residues. From germline, CDR1 is LNHDA and CDR2 SQIVND (reference sequence). Germline trimming cut 8 bases from V and 0 bases from J; bases unmatched to any gene: 3. The CDR3 sequence is CASGAGANTGELFF. The DNA of the CDR3 is TGTGCCAGTGGCGCGGGGGCGAACACCGGGGAGCTGTTTTTT.

To note about this clone: The same CDR3 can be traced to other DNA sequences in this sample. The chain is built from TRBV10-2 and TRBJ1-1; D remains unclear. CDR1 and CDR2 (germline): WSHSY, SAAADI. V was clipped by 0 bases and J by 7 bases, with 3 bases between them. The CDR3 totals 11 residues. The CDR3 DNA reads TGCGCCAGCAGTGAGTCCCGTGAAGCTTTCTTT. This gives the protein CASSESREAFF.

This clone was seen more than once but under ten times. The chain uses TRBV2 and TRBJ2-7; perhaps D is TRBD1 or TRBD2 (5 bases each). The ends were cut back, 1 base at V and 4 bases at J, with 14 bases in the middle. Germline V gene lookup returns CDR1 SNHLY and CDR2 FYNNEI. The CDR3 length is 15 residues. CDR3 DNA sequence: TGTGCCAGCAGTGAAGGGGCAGGGCGGGTTTACGAGCAGTACTTC. This encodes CASSEGAGRVYEQYF.

V is TRBV27 and J is TRBJ2-1, with D possibly called TRBD1 or TRBD2 (7 bases each). The CDR3 runs 14 residues. V gave up 4 bases and J gave up 6 bases, with 13 bases separating them. Germline loops: CDR1 MNHEY, CDR2 SMNVEV (reference sequence). The CDR3 sequence is CASSSRGGRNEQFF. The CDR3 DNA reads TGTGCCAGCAGTTCCAGGGGGGGGCGCAATGAGCAGTTCTTC.

This chain joins TRBV18 and TRBJ2-5; TRBD1 might be the D (7 bases). The V end lost 1 base, the J end lost 5 bases, and 14 bases lay between the germline ends. The germline gives CDR1 KGHSH, CDR2 LQKENI. The length of the CDR3 is 15 residues. The CDR3 sequence is CASSPQQGRLETQYF. CDR3 DNA sequence: TGTGCCAGCTCACCACAACAGGGGAGGCTGGAGACCCAGTACTTC.